A selection of T cell receptor beta chains follows, all from one sample in a study of blood T cells in healthy people across ages. TCRdb called the 5' RACE reads again in MiXCR, with one record for every CDR3 protein. The data contain 920,000 or so distinct CDR3 sequences, 35% to 55% of them seen just once; the ten biggest clones take up 15% to 20%. The specimen sequenced was blood. These receptor sequences come from a woman in her fifties or sixties in good health. Each CDR3 is given with its conserved first and last residue. Each record gives: J gene, clone size, V gene, D gene, CDR3 protein, CDR3 DNA. D genes are given only for firm matches. Clone size, where shown, is once, few, many, or a class for clones that have expanded.

J: TRBJ2-7; size: .; V: TRBV7-3; D: .; CDR3: CASSLVGGEGYEQYF; DNA: TGTGCCAGCAGCTTAGTGGGGGGCGAAGGCTACGAGCAGTACTTC
J: TRBJ2-2; size: .; V: TRBV12-3/TRBV12-4; D: TRBD2; CDR3: CASSFSGAGGPGTGELFF; DNA: TGTGCCAGCAGTTTTTCGGGAGCGGGAGGGCCGGGCACCGGGGAGCTGTTTTTT
J: TRBJ1-5; size: .; V: TRBV20-1; D: .; CDR3: CSALGQLGQPQHF; DNA: TGCAGTGCCCTAGGGCAGTTGGGCCAGCCCCAGCATTTT
J: TRBJ2-1; size: few; V: TRBV12-3/TRBV12-4; D: .; CDR3: CASSASRDKSNEQFF; DNA: TGTGCCAGCAGTGCCTCCCGGGACAAAAGCAATGAGCAGTTCTTC
J: TRBJ2-3; size: .; V: TRBV4-1; D: .; CDR3: CASSQGPISTDTQYF; DNA: TGCGCCAGCAGCCAAGGCCCTATTAGCACAGATACGCAGTATTTT
J: TRBJ2-7; size: .; V: TRBV6-1; D: TRBD1; CDR3: CASSATGGSTYEQYF; DNA: TGTGCCAGCAGTGCTACAGGGGGCTCTACCTACGAGCAGTACTTC
J: TRBJ2-1; size: many; V: TRBV5-1; D: TRBD2; CDR3: CASSLVLAGNNEQFF; DNA: TGTGCCAGCAGCTTAGTCCTAGCGGGGAACAATGAGCAGTTCTTC
J: TRBJ2-1; size: .; V: TRBV11-2; D: .; CDR3: CASSLGASGRQKQFF; DNA: TGTGCCAGCAGCTTAGGCGCTAGTGGGAGGCAGAAGCAGTTCTTC
J: TRBJ2-1; size: .; V: TRBV29-1; D: .; CDR3: CSVEGLDTHEEQFF; DNA: TGCAGCGTTGAGGGCCTGGACACCCACGAGGAGCAGTTCTTC
J: TRBJ2-7; size: once; V: TRBV20-1; D: TRBD2; CDR3: CSAGGDPDVGQYF; DNA: TGCAGTGCCGGGGGGGACCCAGATGTCGGGCAGTACTTC
J: TRBJ2-3; size: .; V: TRBV24-1; D: TRBD2; CDR3: CATSDPRGREPFDTQYF; DNA: TGTGCCACCAGTGACCCCCGAGGGAGGGAACCCTTCGATACGCAGTATTTT